Detailed here is one TCR beta chain. The target antigen is unknown. This sample is part of a study of radiotherapy plus CTLA-4 blockade in lung cancer. Study-wide results and caveats: Increased serum interferon-beta after radiation also reportedly predicted response strongly. Clones derived from tumor TCRs expanded in blood after radiotherapy plus ipilimumab.

The repertoire was sequenced with immunoSEQ multiplex PCR; TCRdb's copy has only in-frame clones and lacks some. The sample carries 25,000 to 30,000 clones, 60% to 85% recorded once. The CDR3 spans 16 residues. Germline-derived CDR1 and CDR2 are LGHNA and YNFKEQ. The V gene end was trimmed by 6 bases and the J gene end by 4 bases; junction bases not matched to a gene: 5. This chain uses TRBV4-2 with TRBJ2-3, with 15 nucleotides matching TRBD2. The input for sequencing was peripheral blood, taken from a patient treated with radiotherapy plus ipilimumab. This receptor was obtained from a human donor with non-small cell lung cancer that progressed on radiotherapy plus ipilimumab. CDR3 DNA: TGTGCCAGCAGGCGGACTAGCGGGGGGGCGGCAGATACGCAGTATTTT. The encoded protein is CASRRTSGGAADTQYF.